What follows describes a single T cell receptor (beta chain). Its antigen is currently not known. Per-base quality was not reported, and no clone a single base away is much larger than it. Donors were healthy HIV-negative adults with no recently reported acute infections or vaccinations. Every donor was a Caucasian adult residing in Nashville, Tennessee, USA. For unsorted samples, 96 million or so PBMCs were counted, and genomic DNA was extracted using the QIAamp DNA Blood Mini kit. After blood collection by leukapheresis, PBMCs were isolated using Ficoll-Histopaque density gradient centrifugation and then cryopreserved in the vapor phase of liquid nitrogen. The germline V gene specifies ENHRY as CDR1 and SYGVKD as CDR2. V is trimmed back by 8 bases and J by 8 bases, and the junction contains 8 bases that no gene match accounts for. The CDR3 holds 13 amino acids from the cysteine to the phenylalanine. The entry retains the CDR3 DNA only, 39 bases that are in frame from base 1.

TCR CDR3 regions were amplified from genomic DNA by multiplex PCR using the deep immunoSEQ assay. Extracted genomic DNA from each cell subset was spread evenly across all wells of several immunoSEQ 96-well plates, with each plate serving as a replicate. For unsorted PBMC, approximately 290 ng genomic DNA, equal to about 29,000 T cell genomes, was loaded into each replicate PCR. Genomic DNA from unsorted PBMC was sequenced over ten immunoSEQ deep assay plates. Purified libraries were quantified with a Qubit 3.0 fluorometer, sized on a Bioanalyzer 2100, and re-quantified with the KAPA Library Quantification kit. Each immunoSEQ 96-well plate was sequenced on its own single-read 150-cycle Illumina NextSeq 550 flow cell. The original methods were these. Because only junctional sequences without quality scores were contained in the immunoSEQ output, filtering matching that applied to full-length reads could not be performed. To assign V/J genes and CDR3, sequences were annotated using PyIR, a Python wrapper for IgBLAST v1.9, with IMGT germline references. Reads were removed for weak V/J assignments (E-value above 1e-6), missing CDR3, stop codons, out-of-frame junctions, or ambiguous translated residues. V3J clonotypes were defined as sequences sharing the same inferred V gene, J gene, and CDR3 amino acid sequence. Percentage overlap between repertoires was calculated by dividing the number of shared unique clonotypes by the size of the smaller repertoire. Three approaches were used to assess repertoire richness: RTK rarefaction, the Chao1 estimator, and Recon v2.1 estimates of unobserved clonotypes. The clones in this table, taken by TCRdb from immuneACCESS, are in-frame only. Not every clone is retained; where verified, under half of the shortfall comes from an unresolved V gene, and the cause of the rest is unknown. From that table come the V and J calls and clone size; the DNA was used to work out D and trimming. Within this sample are about 520,000 clones, with roughly 80% of them counted one time only. The ten top clones hold approximately 12% of the sample.

This sample stems from a study of shared clonotypes between healthy human individuals (dated by TCRdb to about 2020). Study-wide context: Three men and two women, aged 18 to 49 years, made up the cohort. To estimate repertoire size and how much clonotypes are shared between individuals, the study performed deep sequencing of blood TCR repertoires from roughly five healthy adults. Libraries were prepared and TCR repertoires were sequenced by different laboratories using diverse techniques, in order to increase sequencing depth and limit assay-specific biases. Between about 0.9 and 8.9 billion PBMCs per donor were obtained by leukapheresis. Study-wide conclusions, independent of this receptor: Pairwise subsampling led to the expectation that sequencing depth would affect the degree of clonotype sharing among donors. Only blood was sampled, and tissue TCR repertoires likely differ from those in blood. The small number of donors limited the genetic and exposure-history diversity represented.

This receptor chain uses TRBV10-3 and TRBJ2-1; TRBD2 aligns with 8 central bases. The clonotype comes from a woman aged 40 to 50 in good health. Some clones in this sample may be carry-over from other donors' samples. What was sequenced was PBMCs. The bases read TGTGCCATCGATAGCGGGACCGGGTATGAGCAGTTCTTC. It translates as CAIDSGTGYEQFF.